The clone carrying this T cell receptor (beta chain) was detected many times. Its antigen is not identified. MiXCR, run by TCRdb on the 5' RACE reads, gives a single entry per CDR3 protein. The profile shows more than 150,000 distinct CDR3 sequences, 13% of them singletons. Trimming shortened V by 6 bases and J by 2 bases, and 11 bases separated the two germline ends. The CDR3 contains 13 residues. CDR1 and CDR2 from the germline V gene are MDHEN and SYDVKM. These data come from a study of CD8 T cells in ankylosing spondylitis. General study results and limits: Apparently characteristic of ankylosing spondylitis blood was a TCR beta motif (roughly eight highly homologous variants).

This clonotype was sampled from a female donor with ankylosing spondylitis or in good health (not recorded which). This chain connects TRBV28 to TRBJ2-7; D is unclear. The material sequenced was blood, either unsorted or a sorted T cell fraction (not recorded which). The CDR3 loop is CASSREEPYEQYF. In DNA form, the CDR3 reads TGTGCCAGCAGCCGTGAGGAGCCCTACGAGCAGTACTTC.